The subject of this entry is one T cell receptor (beta chain). Its specific antigen is unknown. No much larger clone exists at a distance of one base, and base qualities are not known. This specimen belongs to a study of T-cell memory formation after mild COVID-19 (dated by TCRdb to the early 2020s). Turning to the overall study: TCR sequence clusters from the two donors were found to be largely donor specific. In two donors, T-cell clones that expanded and contracted after mild COVID-19 were tracked by sequencing TCRalpha and TCRbeta repertoires over time. The cohort was made up of two young adult volunteers, one female and one male, who were previously healthy.

PBMCs were isolated by Ficoll-Paque density gradient centrifugation. The study at large found these results: Only two mild cases were covered in the study, and larger cohorts including severe cases with pre-infection samples were considered necessary. Contracting CD4+ clones appeared mostly in the CM and EM memory subsets, whereas CD8+ clones were enriched in EMRA. Whether the second-wave clones peaking on day 37 were SARS-CoV-2 specific was not confirmed. Some responding clones were detected in pre-infection memory, which suggested that pre-existing cross-reactive memory T cells had joined the SARS-CoV-2 response. Clones that contracted from day 15 to 85 showed balanced CD4/CD8 phenotypes, whereas a second wave of clones that expanded from day 15 to 37 leaned towards CD4+.

The sequencer listed for this sample is Illumina NovaSeq 6000. cDNA libraries for TCRalpha and TCRbeta were prepared by 5'RACE using constant-segment primers, with sample barcodes and unique molecular identifiers added. Trizol reagent was used to extract RNA from every sample. Libraries were amplified in two PCR steps, with a second sample barcode and Illumina TruSeq adapters added in the second step. Libraries were sequenced on an Illumina NovaSeq with 2 x 150 bp paired-end reads. In the paper's pipeline: Demultiplexing of reads and collapsing into UMI-guided consensus sequences were performed with migec v1.2.7. Using mixcr v2.1.11, UMI consensuses were aligned to TRA and TRB V and J templates and then assembled into clonotypes. Clonotypes were classified as expanded or contracted when called significant by both edgeR and NoisET, with noise models trained on biological replicates. edgeR calls used a false discovery rate-adjusted p below 0.01 and a log2 fold-change threshold of 1. As an exploratory analysis of dynamics, max-normalized trajectories of the 1000 most abundant clonotypes were examined by PCA with hierarchical clustering. Separately sequenced CD4+ and CD8+ repertoires were used to assign a CD4 or CD8 phenotype to each responding clone. Starting from the raw public reads, TCRdb applied fastp trimming at Q25, assembled clones with MiXCR and retained in-frame beta chains. Entries are consolidated by CDR3 protein sequence, retaining the most common genes and DNA. TCRdb's processing, not the study's, gives the V and J calls here. This sample has 120,000 to 150,000 distinct CDR3 sequences in its table, and 15% to 20% of those were observed once. 2% to 2.5% of the sample is held by the ten biggest clonotypes.

Here V drops 5 bases and J drops 3 bases, and the junction holds 21 bases not matched to any gene. Reading from cysteine to phenylalanine, the CDR3 counts 19 amino acids. The only DNA kept is the CDR3, 57 bases in frame from the first base. In this chain, TRBV12-3 or TRBV12-4 is recombined with TRBJ2-7, with 8 middle bases fitting TRBD1. The sequencing sample was made of PBMCs or a T cell subset sorted from them (not recorded which). This TCR derives from an adult woman who had mild COVID-19 (a few samples of this study predate the infection). The sample titles of this study are shuffled in the database, so cell type and time point are left out; the donor was told from shared clones. The sequenced DNA is TGTGCCAGCAGTCCTTTTCACTGGGGACAGGAGTGGAGGCTCTACGAGCAGTACTTC. Its protein reads: CASSPFHWGQEWRLYEQYF.